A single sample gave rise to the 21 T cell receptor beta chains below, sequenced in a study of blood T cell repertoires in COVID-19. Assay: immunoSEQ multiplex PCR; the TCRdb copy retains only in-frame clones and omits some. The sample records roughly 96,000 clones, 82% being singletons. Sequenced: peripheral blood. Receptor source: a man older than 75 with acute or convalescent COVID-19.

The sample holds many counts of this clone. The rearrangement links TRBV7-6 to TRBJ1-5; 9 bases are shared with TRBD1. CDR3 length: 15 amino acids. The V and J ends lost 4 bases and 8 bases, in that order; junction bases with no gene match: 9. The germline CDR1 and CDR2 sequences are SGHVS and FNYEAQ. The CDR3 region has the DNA TGTGCCAGCAGCTCGGACAGGGGTTGGATGGAGCCCCAGCATTTT. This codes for CASSSDRGWMEPQHF.

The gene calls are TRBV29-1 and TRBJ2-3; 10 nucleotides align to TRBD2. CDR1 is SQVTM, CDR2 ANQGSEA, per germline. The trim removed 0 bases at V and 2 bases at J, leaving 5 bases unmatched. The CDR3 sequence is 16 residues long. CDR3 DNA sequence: TGCAGCGTTGAAGAATCTAGCGGGGGACCCACAGATACGCAGTATTTT. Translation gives CSVEESSGGPTDTQYF.

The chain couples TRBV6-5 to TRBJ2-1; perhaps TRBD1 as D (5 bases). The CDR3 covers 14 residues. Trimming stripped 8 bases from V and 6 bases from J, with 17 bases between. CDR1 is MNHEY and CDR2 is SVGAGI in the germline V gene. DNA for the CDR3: TGTGCCAGCGACCTGTTGGGGCCACGCAATGAGCAGTTCTTC. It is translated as CASDLLGPRNEQFF.

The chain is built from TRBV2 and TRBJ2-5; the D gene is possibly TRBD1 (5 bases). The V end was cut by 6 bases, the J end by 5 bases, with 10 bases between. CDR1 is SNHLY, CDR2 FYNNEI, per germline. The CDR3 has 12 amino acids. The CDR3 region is CASRGQSETQYF. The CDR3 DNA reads TGTGCCAGCAGGGGGCAATCGGAGACCCAGTACTTC.

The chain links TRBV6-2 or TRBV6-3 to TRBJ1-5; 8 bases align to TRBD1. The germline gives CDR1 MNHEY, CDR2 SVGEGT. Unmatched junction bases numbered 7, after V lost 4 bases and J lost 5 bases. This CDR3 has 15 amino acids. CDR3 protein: CASSFSGTGDQPQHF. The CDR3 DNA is TGTGCCAGCAGTTTCTCCGGGACAGGCGATCAGCCCCAGCATTTT.

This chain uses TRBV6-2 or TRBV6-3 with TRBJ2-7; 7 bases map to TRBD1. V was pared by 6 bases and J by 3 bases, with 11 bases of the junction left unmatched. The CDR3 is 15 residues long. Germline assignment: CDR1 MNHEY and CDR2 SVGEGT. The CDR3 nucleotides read TGTGCCAGCAGCCGAGGGGGCGTAAGGAGCTACGAGCAGTACTTC. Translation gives CASSRGGVRSYEQYF.

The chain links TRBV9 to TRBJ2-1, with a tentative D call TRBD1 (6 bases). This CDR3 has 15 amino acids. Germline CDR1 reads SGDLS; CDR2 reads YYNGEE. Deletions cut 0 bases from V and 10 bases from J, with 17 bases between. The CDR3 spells CASSVGGPMDGEQFF. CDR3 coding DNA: TGTGCCAGCAGCGTAGGGGGGCCTATGGACGGGGAGCAGTTCTTC. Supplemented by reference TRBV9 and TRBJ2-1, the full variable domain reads DSGVTQTPKHLITATGQRVTLRCSPRSGDLSVYWYQQSLDQGLQFLIQYYNGEERAKGNILERFSAQQFPDLHSELNLSSLELGDSALYFCASSVGGPMDGEQFFGPGTRLTVL.

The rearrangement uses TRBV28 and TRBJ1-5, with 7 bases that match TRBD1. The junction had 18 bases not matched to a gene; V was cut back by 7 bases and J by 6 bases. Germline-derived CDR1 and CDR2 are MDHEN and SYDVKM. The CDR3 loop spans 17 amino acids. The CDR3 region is CASTRTGAIARGQPQHF. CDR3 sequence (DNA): TGTGCCAGCACGCGAACAGGGGCCATCGCCCGTGGTCAGCCCCAGCATTTT.

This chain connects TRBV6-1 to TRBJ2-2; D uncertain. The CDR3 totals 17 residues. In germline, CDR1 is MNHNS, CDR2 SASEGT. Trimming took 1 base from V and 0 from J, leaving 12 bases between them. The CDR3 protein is CASSEGARRPNTGELFF. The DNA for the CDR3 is TGTGCCAGCAGTGAAGGGGCCCGACGGCCGAACACCGGGGAGCTGTTTTTT.

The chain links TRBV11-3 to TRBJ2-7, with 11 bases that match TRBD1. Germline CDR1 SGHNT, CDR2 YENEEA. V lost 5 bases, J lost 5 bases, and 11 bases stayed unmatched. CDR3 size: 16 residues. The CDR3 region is CASSPSGTGGMNEQYF. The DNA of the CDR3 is TGTGCCAGCAGCCCCTCCGGGACAGGGGGTATGAACGAGCAGTACTTC.

CDR3 loop: CASSLGTGLAGELFF. Written as DNA, the CDR3 is TGTGCCAGCAGCTTGGGGACAGGGCTCGCCGGGGAGCTGTTTTTT. V usage is TRBV5-5 and J usage is TRBJ2-2, with TRBD1 identical over 8 bases. The CDR3 extends over 15 amino acids. Germline V gene data show CDR1 as SGHKS and CDR2 as YYEKEE (reference sequence). Trimming at V came to 0 bases and at J to 6 bases, leaving 4 bases not matched to a gene.

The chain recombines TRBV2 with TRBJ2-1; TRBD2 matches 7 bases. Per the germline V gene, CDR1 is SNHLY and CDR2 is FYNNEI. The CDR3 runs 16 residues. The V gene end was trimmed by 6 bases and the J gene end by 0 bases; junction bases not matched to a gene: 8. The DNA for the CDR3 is TGTGCCAGCAGCCAAGCGGGGCCAAGCTCCTACAATGAGCAGTTCTTC. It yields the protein CASSQAGPSSYNEQFF.

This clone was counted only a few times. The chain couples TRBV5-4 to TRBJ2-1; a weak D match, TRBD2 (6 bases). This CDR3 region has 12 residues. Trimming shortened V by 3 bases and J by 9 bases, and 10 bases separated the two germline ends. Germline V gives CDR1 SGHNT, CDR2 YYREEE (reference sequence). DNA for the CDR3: TGTGCCAGCAGCTCTGGAGCGGGTGAGCAGTTCTTC. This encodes CASSSGAGEQFF.

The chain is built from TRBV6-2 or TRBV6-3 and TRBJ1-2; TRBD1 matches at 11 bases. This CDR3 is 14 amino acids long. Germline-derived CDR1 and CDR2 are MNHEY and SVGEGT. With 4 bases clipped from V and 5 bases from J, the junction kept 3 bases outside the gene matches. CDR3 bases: TGTGCCAGCAGTTTTGGACAGGGGGCGTATGGCTACACCTTC. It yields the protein CASSFGQGAYGYTF.

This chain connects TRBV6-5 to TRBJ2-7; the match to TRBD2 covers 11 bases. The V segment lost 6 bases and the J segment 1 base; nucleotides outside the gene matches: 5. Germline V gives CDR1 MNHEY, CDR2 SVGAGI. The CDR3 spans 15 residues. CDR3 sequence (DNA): TGTGCCAGCAGCACCGGGACTAGCGGTTCCTACGAGCAGTACTTC. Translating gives CASSTGTSGSYEQYF.

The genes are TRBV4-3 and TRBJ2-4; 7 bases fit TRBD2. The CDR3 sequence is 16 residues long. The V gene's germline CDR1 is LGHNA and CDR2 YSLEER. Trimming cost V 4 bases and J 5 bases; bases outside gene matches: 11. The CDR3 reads CASSLTLGGTQNIQYF. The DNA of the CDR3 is TGCGCCAGCAGCCTTACCCTGGGGGGGACTCAAAACATTCAGTACTTC.

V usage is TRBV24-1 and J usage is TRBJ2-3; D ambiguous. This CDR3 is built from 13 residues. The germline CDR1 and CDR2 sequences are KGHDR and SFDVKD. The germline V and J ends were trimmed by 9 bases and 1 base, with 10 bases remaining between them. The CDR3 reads CATSSPGTDTQYF. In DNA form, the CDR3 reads TGTGCCACCTCCTCCCCGGGCACAGATACGCAGTATTTT.

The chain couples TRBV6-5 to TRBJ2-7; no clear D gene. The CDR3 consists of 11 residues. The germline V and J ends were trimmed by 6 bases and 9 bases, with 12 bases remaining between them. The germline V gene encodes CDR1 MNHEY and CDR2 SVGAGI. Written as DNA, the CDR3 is TGTGCCAGCAGCACTGGTTTGCTGCAGTACTTC. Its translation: CASSTGLLQYF.

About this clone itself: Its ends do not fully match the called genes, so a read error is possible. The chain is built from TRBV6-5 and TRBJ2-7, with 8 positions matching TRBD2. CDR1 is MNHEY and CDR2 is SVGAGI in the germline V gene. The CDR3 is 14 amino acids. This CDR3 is CAPSSGGAGYEQYF. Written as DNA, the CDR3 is TGCGCCCCCAGTTCCGGGGGGGCGGGGTACGAGCAGTACTTC.

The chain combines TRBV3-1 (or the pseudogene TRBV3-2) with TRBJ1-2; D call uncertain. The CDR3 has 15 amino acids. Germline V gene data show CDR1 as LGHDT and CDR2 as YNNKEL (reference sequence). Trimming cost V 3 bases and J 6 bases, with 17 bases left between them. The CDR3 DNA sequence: TGTGCCAGCAGCCAGCTGCATTCTACCACGCATGGCTACACCTTC. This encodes CASSQLHSTTHGYTF.

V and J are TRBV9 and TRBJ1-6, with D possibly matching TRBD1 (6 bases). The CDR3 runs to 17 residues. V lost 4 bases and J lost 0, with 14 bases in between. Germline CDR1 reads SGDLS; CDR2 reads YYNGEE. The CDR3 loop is CASSLRTDSSYNSPLHF. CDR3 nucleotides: TGTGCCAGCAGCTTACGGACAGATAGCTCCTATAATTCACCCCTCCACTTT.